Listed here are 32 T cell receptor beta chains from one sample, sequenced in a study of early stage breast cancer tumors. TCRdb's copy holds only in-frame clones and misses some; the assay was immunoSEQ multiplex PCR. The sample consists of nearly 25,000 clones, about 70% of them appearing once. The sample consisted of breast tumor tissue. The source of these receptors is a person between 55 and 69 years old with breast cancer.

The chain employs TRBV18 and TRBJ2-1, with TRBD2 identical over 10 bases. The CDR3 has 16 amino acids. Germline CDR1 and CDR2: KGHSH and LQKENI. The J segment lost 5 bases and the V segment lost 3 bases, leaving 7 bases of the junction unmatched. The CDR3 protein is CASSPGRAGGNNEQFF. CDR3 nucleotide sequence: TGTGCCAGCTCACCGGGTAGAGCGGGAGGGAACAATGAGCAGTTCTTC.

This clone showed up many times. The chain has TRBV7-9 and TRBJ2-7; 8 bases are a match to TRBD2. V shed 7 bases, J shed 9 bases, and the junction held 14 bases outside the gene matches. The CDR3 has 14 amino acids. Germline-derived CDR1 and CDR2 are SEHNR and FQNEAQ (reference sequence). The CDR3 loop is CASNGRAQEVAQYF. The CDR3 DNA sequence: TGTGCCAGCAACGGGAGGGCACAGGAGGTTGCGCAGTACTTC.

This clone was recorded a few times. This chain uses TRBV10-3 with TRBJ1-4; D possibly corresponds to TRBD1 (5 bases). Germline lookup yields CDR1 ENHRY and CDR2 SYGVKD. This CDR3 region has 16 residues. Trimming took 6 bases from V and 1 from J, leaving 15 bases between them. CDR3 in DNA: TGTGCCATCAGCCAAGGAGGGGCCGGAACTAATGAAAAACTGTTTTTT. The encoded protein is CAISQGGAGTNEKLFF.

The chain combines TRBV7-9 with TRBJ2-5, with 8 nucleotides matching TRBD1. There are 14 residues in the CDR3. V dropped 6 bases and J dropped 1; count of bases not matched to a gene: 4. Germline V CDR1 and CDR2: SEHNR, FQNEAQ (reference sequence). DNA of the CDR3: TGTGCCAGCAGGCGACAGGGGCGCCAAGAGACCCAGTACTTC. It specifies CASRRQGRQETQYF.

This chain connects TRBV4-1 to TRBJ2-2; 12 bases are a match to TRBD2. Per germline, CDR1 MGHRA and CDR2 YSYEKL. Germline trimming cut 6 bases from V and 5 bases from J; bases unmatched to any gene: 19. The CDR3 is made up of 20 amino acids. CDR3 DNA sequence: TGCGCCAGCAGACCCGCCGGGGGCGAGGGGACTAGCGGGCGGACCGGGGAGCTGTTTTTT. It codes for CASRPAGGEGTSGRTGELFF.

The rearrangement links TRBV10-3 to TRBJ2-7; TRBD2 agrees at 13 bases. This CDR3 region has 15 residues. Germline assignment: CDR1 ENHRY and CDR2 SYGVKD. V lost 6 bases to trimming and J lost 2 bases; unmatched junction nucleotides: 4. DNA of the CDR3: TGTGCCATCAGCGAACTAGCGGGAGGGGCCTACGAGCAGTACTTC. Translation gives CAISELAGGAYEQYF.

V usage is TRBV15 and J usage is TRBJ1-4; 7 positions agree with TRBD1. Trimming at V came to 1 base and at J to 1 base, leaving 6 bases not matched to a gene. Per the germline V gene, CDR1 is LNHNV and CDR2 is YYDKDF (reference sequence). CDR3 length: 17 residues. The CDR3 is CATSRVGRGETNEKLFF. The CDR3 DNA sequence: TGTGCCACCAGCAGAGTTGGCAGGGGGGAAACTAATGAAAAACTGTTTTTT.

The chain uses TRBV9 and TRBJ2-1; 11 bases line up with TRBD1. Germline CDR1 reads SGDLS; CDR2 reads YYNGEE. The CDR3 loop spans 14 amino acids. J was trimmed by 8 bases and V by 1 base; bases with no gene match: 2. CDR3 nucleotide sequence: TGTGCCAGCAGCGTACAGGACAGGGGGCATGAGCAGTTCTTC. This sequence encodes CASSVQDRGHEQFF.

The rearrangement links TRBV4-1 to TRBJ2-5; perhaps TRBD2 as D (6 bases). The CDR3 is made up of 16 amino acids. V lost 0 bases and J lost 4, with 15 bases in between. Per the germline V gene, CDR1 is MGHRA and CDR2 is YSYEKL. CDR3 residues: CASSQDSFKGGETQYF. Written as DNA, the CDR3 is TGCGCCAGCAGCCAAGATAGTTTTAAGGGAGGAGAGACCCAGTACTTC.

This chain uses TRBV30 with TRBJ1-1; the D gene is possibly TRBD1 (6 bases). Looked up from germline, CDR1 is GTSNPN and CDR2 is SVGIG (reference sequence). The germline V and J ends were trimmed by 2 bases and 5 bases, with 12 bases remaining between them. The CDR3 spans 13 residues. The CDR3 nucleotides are TGTGCCTGGAGTCGCGGGGGCGGTACTGAAGCTTTCTTT. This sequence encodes CAWSRGGGTEAFF.

The CDR3 DNA reads TGTGCCAGCAGCCGACTTCTCCACCTTTACAATGAGCAGTTCTTC. Encoded protein: CASSRLLHLYNEQFF. The rearrangement joins TRBV14 to TRBJ2-1; D is unclear. Germline values: CDR1 SGHDN, CDR2 FVKESK. Trimming took off 4 bases at V and 4 bases at J, with 14 bases between the two ends. The CDR3 length is 15 residues.

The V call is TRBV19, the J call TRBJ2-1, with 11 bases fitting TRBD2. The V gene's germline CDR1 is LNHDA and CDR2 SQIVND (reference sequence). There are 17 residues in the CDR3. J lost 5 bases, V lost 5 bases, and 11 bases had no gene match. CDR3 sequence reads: CASSLILLAGVHNEQFF. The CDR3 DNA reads TGTGCCAGTAGTTTAATCCTACTAGCGGGAGTTCACAATGAGCAGTTCTTC.

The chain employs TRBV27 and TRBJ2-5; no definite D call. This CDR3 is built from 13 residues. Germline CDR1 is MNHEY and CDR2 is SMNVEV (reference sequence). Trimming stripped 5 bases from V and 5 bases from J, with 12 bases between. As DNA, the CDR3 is TGTGCCAGCAGTCCGTCACCAGCGGAGACCCAGTACTTC. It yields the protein CASSPSPAETQYF.

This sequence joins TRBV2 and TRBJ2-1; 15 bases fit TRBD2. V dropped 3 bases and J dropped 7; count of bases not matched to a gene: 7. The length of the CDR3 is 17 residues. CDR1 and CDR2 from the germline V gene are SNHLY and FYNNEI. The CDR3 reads CASSDGLAGGGHNEQFF. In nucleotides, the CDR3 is TGTGCCAGCAGTGATGGACTAGCGGGAGGGGGCCATAATGAGCAGTTCTTC. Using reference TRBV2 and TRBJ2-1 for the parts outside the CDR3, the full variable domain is EPEVTQTPSHQVTQMGQEVILRCVPISNHLYFYWYRQILGQKVEFLVSFYNNEISEKSEIFDDQFSVERPDGSNFTLKIRSTKLEDSAMYFCASSDGLAGGGHNEQFFGPGTRLTVL.

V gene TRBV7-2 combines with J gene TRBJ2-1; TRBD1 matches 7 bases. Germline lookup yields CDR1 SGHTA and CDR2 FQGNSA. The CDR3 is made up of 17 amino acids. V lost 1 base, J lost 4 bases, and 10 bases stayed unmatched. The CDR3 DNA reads TGTGCCAGCAGCTTAGGCTGGGGACAGTTACTTTACAATGAGCAGTTCTTC. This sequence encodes CASSLGWGQLLYNEQFF.

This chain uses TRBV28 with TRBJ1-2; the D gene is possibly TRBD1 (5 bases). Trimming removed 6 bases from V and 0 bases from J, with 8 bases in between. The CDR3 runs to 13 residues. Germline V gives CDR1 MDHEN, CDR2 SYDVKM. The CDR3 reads CASSLRANYGYTF. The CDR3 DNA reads TGTGCCAGCAGCCTCAGGGCTAACTATGGCTACACCTTC.

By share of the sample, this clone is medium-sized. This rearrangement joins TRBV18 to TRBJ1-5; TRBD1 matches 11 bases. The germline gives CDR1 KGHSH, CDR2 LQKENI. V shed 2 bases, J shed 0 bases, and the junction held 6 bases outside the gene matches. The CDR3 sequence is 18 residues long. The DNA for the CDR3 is TGTGCCAGCTCACCAAAAGGGACAGGGGGGAATAGCAATCAGCCCCAGCATTTT. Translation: CASSPKGTGGNSNQPQHF.

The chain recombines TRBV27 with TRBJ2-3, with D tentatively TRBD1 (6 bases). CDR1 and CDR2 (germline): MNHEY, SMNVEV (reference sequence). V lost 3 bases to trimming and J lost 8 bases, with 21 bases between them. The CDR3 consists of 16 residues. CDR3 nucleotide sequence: TGTGCCAGCAGTTTTGGGGTTGGGGGCGGCGCGGGTACGCAGTATTTT. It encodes CASSFGVGGGAGTQYF.

The CDR3 here is CASSFTQGGYEQYF. The CDR3 DNA reads as TGTGCCAGCAGTTTTACCCAGGGCGGATACGAGCAGTACTTC. The rearrangement joins TRBV27 to TRBJ2-7; D is perhaps TRBD1 (5 bases). The CDR3 consists of 14 residues. The V gene's germline CDR1 is MNHEY and CDR2 SMNVEV (reference sequence). Between the trimmed V and J ends, which lost 3 bases and 4 bases, there was a span of 13 bases.

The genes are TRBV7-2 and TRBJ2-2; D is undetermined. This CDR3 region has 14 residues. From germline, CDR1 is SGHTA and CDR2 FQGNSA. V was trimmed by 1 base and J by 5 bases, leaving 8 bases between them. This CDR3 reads CASSLVVWTGELFF. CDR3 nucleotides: TGTGCCAGCAGCTTAGTAGTATGGACCGGGGAGCTGTTTTTT.

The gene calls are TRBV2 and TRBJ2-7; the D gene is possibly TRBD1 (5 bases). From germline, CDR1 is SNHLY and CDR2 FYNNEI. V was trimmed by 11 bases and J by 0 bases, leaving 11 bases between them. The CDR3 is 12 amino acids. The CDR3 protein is CACSTDSYEQYF. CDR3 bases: TGTGCCTGTTCGACAGACTCCTACGAGCAGTACTTC. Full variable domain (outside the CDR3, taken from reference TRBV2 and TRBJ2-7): EPEVTQTPSHQVTQMGQEVILRCVPISNHLYFYWYRQILGQKVEFLVSFYNNEISEKSEIFDDQFSVERPDGSNFTLKIRSTKLEDSAMYFCACSTDSYEQYFGPGTRLTVT.

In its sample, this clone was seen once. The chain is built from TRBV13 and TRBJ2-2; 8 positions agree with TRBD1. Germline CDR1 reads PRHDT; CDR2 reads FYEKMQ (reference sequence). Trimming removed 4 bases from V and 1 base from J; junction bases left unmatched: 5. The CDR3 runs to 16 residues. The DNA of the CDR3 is TGTGCCAGCAGCTATTCCGGGACAGGGAACACCGGGGAGCTGTTTTTT. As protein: CASSYSGTGNTGELFF.

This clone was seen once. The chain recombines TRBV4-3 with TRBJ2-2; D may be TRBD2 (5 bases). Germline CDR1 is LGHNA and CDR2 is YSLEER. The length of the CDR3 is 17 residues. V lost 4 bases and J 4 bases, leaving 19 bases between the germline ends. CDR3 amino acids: CASSPWIGEMSTGELFF. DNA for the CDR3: TGCGCCAGCAGCCCTTGGATTGGGGAGATGAGCACCGGGGAGCTGTTTTTT.

The DNA for the CDR3 is TGCGCCAGCAGACGGACTAGCGGGAGGGGTGACACCGGGGAGCTGTTTTTT. As protein: CASRRTSGRGDTGELFF. J is TRBJ2-2 and V is TRBV5-1, with 15 bases matching TRBD2. Trimming cost V 5 bases and J 3 bases; bases outside gene matches: 5. The CDR3 sequence is 17 residues long. CDR1 is SGHRS and CDR2 is YFSETQ in the germline V gene.

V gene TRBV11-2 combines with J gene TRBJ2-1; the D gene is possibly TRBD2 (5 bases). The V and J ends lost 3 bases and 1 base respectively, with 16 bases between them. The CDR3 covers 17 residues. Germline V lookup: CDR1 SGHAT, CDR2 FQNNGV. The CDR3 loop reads CASSLATSRTSYNEQFF. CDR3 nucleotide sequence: TGTGCCAGCAGCTTGGCAACTTCCCGGACTTCCTACAATGAGCAGTTCTTC.

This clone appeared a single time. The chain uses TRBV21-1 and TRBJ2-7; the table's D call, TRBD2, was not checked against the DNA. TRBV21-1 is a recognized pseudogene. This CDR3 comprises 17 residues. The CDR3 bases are TGTGCCAGCAGCAAAGGGGGACGAGCGGGAGTGAGAGACGAGCAGTACTTC. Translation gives CASSKGGRAGVRDEQYF.

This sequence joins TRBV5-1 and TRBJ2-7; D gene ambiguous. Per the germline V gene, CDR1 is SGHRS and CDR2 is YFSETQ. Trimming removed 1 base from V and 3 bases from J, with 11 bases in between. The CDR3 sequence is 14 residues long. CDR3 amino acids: CASSLFPSGYEQYF. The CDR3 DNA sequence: TGCGCCAGCAGCTTGTTCCCCTCAGGCTACGAGCAGTACTTC.

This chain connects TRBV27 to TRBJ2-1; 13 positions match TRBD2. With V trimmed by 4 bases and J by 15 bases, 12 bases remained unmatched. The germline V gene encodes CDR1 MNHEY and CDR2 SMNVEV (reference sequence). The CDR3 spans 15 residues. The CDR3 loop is CASSSPGLAGVLRFF. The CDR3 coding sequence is TGTGCCAGCAGTTCTCCCGGACTAGCGGGAGTTTTACGGTTCTTC.

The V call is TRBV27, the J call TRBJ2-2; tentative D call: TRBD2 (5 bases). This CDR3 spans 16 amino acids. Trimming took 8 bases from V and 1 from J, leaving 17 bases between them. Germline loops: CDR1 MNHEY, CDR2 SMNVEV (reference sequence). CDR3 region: CASGFPTSKNTGELFF. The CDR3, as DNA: TGTGCCAGCGGATTCCCCACTAGTAAGAACACCGGGGAGCTGTTTTTT.

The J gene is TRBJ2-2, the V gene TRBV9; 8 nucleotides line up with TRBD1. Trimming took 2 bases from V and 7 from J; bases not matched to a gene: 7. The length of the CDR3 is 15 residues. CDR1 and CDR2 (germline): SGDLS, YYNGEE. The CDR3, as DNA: TGTGCCAGCAGCGTGGGACAGGCCGTGGGCGGGGAGCTGTTTTTT. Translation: CASSVGQAVGGELFF.

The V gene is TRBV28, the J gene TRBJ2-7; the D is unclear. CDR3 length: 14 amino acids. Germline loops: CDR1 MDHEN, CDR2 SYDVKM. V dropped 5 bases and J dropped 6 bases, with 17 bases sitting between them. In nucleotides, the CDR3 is TGTGCCAGCAGTCCCGCTTTGAATAGCCCCGAGCAGTACTTC. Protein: CASSPALNSPEQYF. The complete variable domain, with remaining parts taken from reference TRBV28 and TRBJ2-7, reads DVKVTQSSRYLVKRTGEKVFLECVQDMDHENMFWYRQDPGLGLRLIYFSYDVKMKEKGDIPEGYSVSREKKERFSLILESASTNQTSMYLCASSPALNSPEQYFGPGTRLTVT.

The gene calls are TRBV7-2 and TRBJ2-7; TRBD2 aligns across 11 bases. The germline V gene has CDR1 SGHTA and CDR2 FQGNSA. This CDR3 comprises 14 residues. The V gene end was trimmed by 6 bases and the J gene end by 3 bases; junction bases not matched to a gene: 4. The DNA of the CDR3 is TGTGCCAGCAGACTACTAGCGGGAGTCTACGAGCAGTACTTC. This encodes CASRLLAGVYEQYF.